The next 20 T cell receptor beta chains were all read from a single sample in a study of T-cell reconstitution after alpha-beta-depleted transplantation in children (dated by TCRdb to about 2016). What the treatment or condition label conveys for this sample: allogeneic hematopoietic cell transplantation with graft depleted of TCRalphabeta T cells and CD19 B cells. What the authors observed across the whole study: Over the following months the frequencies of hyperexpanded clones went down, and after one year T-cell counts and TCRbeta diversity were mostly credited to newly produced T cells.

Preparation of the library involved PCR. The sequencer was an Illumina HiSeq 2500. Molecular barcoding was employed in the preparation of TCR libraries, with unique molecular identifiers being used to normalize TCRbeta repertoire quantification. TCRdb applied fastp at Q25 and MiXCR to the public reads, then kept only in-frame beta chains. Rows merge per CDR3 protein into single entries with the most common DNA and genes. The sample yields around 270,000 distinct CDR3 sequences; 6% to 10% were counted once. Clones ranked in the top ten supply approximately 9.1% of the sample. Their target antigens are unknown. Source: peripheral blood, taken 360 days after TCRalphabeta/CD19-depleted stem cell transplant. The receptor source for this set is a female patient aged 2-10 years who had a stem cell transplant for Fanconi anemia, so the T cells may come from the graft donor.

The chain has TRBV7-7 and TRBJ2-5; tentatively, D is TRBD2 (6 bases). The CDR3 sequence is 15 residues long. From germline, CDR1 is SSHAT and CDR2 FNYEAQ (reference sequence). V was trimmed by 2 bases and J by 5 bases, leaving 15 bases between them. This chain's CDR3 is CASSLIRGLGETQYF. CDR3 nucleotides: TGTGCCAGCAGCTTAATCCGGGGACTTGGGGAGACCCAGTACTTC.

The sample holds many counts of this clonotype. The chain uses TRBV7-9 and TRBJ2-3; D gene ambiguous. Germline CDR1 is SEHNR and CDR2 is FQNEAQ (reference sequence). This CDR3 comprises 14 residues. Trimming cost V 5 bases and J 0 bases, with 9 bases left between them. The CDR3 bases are TGTGCCAGCAGCCAAAGCTTGAGCACAGATACGCAGTATTTT. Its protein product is CASSQSLSTDTQYF.

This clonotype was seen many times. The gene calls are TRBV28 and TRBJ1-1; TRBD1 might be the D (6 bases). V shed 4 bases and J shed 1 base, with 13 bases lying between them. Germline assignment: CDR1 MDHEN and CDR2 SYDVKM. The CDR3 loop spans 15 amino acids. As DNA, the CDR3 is TGTGCCAGCAGTTCGCACGGGACATCGAACACTGAAGCTTTCTTT. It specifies CASSSHGTSNTEAFF.

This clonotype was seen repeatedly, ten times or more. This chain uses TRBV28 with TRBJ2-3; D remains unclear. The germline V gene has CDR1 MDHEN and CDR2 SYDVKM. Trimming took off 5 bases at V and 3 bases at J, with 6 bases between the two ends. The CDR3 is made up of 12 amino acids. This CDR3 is CASSEATDTQYF. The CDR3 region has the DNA TGTGCCAGCAGTGAAGCAACAGATACGCAGTATTTT.

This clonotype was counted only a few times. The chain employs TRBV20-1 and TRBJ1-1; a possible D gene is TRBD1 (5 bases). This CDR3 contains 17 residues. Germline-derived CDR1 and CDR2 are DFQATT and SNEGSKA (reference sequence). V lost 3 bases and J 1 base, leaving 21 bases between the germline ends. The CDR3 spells CSASEPGNGIKNTEAFF. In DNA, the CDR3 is TGCAGTGCTAGCGAGCCAGGGAATGGCATTAAGAACACTGAAGCTTTCTTT.

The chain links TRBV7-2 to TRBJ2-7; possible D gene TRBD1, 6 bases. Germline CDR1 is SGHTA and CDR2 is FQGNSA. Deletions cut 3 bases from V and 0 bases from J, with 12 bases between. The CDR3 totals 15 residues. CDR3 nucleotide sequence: TGTGCCAGCAGCTTTAACAGGGCGAGCTCCTACGAGCAGTACTTC. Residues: CASSFNRASSYEQYF.

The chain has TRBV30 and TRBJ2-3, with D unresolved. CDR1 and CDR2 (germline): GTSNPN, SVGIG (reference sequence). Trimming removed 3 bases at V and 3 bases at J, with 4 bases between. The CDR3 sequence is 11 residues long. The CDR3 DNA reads TGTGCCTGGAGCCAAACAGATACGCAGTATTTT. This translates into CAWSQTDTQYF.

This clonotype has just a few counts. The CDR3 spells CASSQEGRISYEQYF. CDR3 nucleotides: TGCGCCAGCAGCCAAGAAGGACGAATCTCCTACGAGCAGTACTTC. This chain uses TRBV4-1 with TRBJ2-7, with D hard to call. Germline V gene data show CDR1 as MGHRA and CDR2 as YSYEKL. Trimming shortened V by 0 bases and J by 0 bases, and 9 bases separated the two germline ends. The CDR3 is made up of 15 amino acids.

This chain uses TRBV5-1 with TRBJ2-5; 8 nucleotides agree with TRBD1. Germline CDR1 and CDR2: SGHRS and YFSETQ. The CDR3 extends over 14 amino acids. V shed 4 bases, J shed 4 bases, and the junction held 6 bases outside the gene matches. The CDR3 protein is CASSGTGTGETQYF. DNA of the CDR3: TGCGCCAGCAGCGGGACCGGGACAGGAGAGACCCAGTACTTC.

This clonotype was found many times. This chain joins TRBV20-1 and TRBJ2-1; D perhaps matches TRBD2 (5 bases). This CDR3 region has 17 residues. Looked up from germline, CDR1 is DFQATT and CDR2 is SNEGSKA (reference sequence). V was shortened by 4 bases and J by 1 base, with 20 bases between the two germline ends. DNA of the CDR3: TGCAGTGCTATTCTACCCCCCCTGAGCGGTTCCTACAATGAGCAGTTCTTC. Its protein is CSAILPPLSGSYNEQFF.

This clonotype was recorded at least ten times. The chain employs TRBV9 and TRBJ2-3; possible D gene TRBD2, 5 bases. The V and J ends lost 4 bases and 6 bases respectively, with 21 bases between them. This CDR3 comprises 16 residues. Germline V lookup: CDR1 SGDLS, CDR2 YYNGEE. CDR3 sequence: CASSLSLAFPADTQYF. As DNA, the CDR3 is TGTGCCAGCAGCCTTAGCCTAGCTTTCCCTGCGGATACGCAGTATTTT.

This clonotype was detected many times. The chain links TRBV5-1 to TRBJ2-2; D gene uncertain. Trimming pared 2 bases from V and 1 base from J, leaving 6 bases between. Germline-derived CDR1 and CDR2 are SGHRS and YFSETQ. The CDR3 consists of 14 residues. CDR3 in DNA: TGCGCCAGCAGCTTTAAGGTGAACACCGGGGAGCTGTTTTTT. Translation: CASSFKVNTGELFF.

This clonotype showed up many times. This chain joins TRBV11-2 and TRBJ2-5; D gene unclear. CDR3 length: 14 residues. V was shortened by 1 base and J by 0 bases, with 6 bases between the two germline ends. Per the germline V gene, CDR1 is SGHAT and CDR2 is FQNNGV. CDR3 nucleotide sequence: TGTGCCAGCAGCTTAGGAGGCTACCAAGAGACCCAGTACTTC. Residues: CASSLGGYQETQYF.

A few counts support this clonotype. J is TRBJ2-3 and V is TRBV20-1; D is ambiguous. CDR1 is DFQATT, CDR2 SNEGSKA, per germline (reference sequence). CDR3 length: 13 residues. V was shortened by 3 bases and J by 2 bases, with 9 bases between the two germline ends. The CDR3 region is CSASDTLTDTQYF. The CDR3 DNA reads TGCAGTGCTAGCGACACACTCACAGATACGCAGTATTTT.

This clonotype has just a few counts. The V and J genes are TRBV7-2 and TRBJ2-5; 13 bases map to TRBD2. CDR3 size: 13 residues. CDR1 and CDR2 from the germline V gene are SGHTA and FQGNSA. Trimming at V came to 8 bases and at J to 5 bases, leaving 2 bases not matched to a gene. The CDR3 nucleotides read TGTGCCAGCGGACTAGCGGGGGCGGAGACCCAGTACTTC. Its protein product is CASGLAGAETQYF.

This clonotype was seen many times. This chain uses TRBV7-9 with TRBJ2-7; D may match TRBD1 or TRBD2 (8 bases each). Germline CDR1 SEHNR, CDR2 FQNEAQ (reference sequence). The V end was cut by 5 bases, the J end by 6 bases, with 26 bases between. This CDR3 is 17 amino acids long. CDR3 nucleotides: TGTGCCAGCAGCCACCGGGAGGGACGTCCAGGGGGCTCCGAGCAGTACTTC. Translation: CASSHREGRPGGSEQYF.

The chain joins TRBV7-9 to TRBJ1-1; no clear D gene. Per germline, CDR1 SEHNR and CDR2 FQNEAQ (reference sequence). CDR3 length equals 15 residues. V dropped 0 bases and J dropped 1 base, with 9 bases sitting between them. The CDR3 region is CASSLARLENTEAFF. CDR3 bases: TGTGCCAGCAGCTTAGCGCGGCTGGAGAACACTGAAGCTTTCTTT.

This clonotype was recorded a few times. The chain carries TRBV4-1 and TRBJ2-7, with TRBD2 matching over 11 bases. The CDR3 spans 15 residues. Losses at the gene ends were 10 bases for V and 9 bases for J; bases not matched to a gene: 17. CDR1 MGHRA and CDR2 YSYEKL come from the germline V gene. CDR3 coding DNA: TGCGCCACCTCCCCAACTAGCGGGAGTACCGAGGGGCAGTACTTC. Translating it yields CATSPTSGSTEGQYF.

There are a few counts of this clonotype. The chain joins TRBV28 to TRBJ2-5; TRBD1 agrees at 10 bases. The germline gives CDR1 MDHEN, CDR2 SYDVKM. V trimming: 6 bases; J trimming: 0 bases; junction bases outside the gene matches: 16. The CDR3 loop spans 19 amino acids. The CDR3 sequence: CASSRFRDRGTGYQETQYF. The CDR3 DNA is TGTGCCAGCAGCCGATTCCGGGACAGGGGAACGGGGTACCAAGAGACCCAGTACTTC.

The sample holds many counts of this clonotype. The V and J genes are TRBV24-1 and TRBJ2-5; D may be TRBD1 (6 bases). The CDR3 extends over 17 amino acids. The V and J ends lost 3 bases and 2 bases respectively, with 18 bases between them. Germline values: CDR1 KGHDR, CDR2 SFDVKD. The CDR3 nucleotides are TGTGCCACCAGTGATCCCCCCCACAGGGACGGACAAGAGACCCAGTACTTC. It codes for CATSDPPHRDGQETQYF.